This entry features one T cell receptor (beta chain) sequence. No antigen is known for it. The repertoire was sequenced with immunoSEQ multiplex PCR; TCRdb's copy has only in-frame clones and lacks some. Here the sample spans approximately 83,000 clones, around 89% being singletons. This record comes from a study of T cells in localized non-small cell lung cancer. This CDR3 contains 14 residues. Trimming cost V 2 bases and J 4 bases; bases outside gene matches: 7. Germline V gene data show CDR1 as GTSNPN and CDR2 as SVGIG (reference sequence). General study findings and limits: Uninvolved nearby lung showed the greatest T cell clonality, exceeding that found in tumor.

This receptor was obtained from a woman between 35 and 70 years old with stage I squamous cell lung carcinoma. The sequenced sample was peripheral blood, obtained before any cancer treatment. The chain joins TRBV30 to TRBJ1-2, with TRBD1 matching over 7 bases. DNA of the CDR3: TGTGCCTGGAGTCTTACAGGGGCTAGCTATGGCTACACCTTC. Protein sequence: CAWSLTGASYGYTF.